The 31 T cell receptor beta chains listed next were all sequenced from one sample in a study of identical twins. TCRdb passed the 5' RACE reads through MiXCR, listing each CDR3 protein once. Of 600,000 to 700,000 distinct CDR3 sequences in the sample, 21% were seen once. These sequences were also reported in another study, on T cells expressing NK-cell markers.

Sequenced sample: PBMCs. The receptors stem from a woman aged 18-29 years in good health.

The CDR3 nucleotides read TGTGCCAGCATCGAACGGGCCCTTAGCTCCTACAATGAGCAGTTCTTC. Translating gives CASIERALSSYNEQFF. The V and J genes are TRBV6-1 and TRBJ2-1; D not resolved. The CDR3 runs to 16 residues. CDR1 is MNHNS and CDR2 is SASEGT in the germline V gene. Trimming stripped 7 bases from V and 0 bases from J, with 16 bases between.

This clonotype occurred many times. The V call is TRBV3-1, the J call TRBJ2-3; D might be TRBD1 (6 bases). V was trimmed by 3 bases and J by 1 base, leaving 8 bases between them. This CDR3 comprises 14 residues. CDR1 is LGHDT, CDR2 YNNKEL, per germline (reference sequence). The CDR3 loop is CASSQGHGTDTQYF. The CDR3 nucleotides are TGTGCCAGCAGCCAGGGACACGGCACAGATACGCAGTATTTT.

The CDR3 DNA follows: TGTGCCAGCAGCTTGGTGCAGGGGTTCGGAGAGACCCAGTACTTC. This encodes CASSLVQGFGETQYF. The rearrangement links TRBV5-6 to TRBJ2-5; tentatively, D is TRBD1 (6 bases). The CDR3 is made up of 15 amino acids. The germline V gene has CDR1 SGHDT and CDR2 YYEEEE. Between the trimmed V and J ends, which lost 0 bases and 4 bases, there was a span of 13 bases.

This sequence joins TRBV12-3 or TRBV12-4 and TRBJ1-2; TRBD1 agrees at 12 bases. V shed 3 bases, J shed 8 bases, and the junction held 7 bases outside the gene matches. The CDR3 loop spans 15 amino acids. Here the CDR3 reads CASSFRRDRGRGYTF. The CDR3 DNA is TGTGCCAGCAGTTTTCGCCGGGACAGGGGGCGCGGCTACACCTTC.

The table lists this clonotype with a few counts. The rearrangement uses TRBV7-2 and TRBJ2-3; 9 positions agree with TRBD1. After removal of 1 base from V and 2 bases from J, the junction contained 4 bases not matched to a gene. This CDR3 comprises 16 residues. Germline-derived CDR1 and CDR2 are SGHTA and FQGNSA. For the CDR3, the DNA is TGTGCCAGCAGCTTAGATAGGGACAGGGTCACAGATACGCAGTATTTT. As protein: CASSLDRDRVTDTQYF.

V and J are TRBV7-6 and TRBJ2-7; TRBD2 is a possible D gene (6 bases). Germline-derived CDR1 and CDR2 are SGHVS and FNYEAQ. V was trimmed by 4 bases and J by 2 bases, leaving 15 bases between them. The CDR3 is 15 amino acids. The chain's CDR3 is CASSWGDSPTYEQYF. The CDR3 DNA sequence: TGTGCCAGCAGCTGGGGGGATTCCCCGACCTACGAGCAGTACTTC. The full variable domain, its missing parts supplied by reference TRBV7-6 and TRBJ2-7, is GAGVSQSPRYKVTKRGQDVALRCDPISGHVSLYWYRQALGQGPEFLTYFNYEAQQDKSGLPNDRFSAERPEGSISTLTIQRTEQRDSAMYRCASSWGDSPTYEQYFGPGTRLTVT.

The chain carries TRBV3-1 and TRBJ2-3; the D is unclear. Germline loops: CDR1 LGHDT, CDR2 YNNKEL (reference sequence). The CDR3 contains 15 residues. V was cut by 1 base and J by 4 bases, with 12 bases left in between. CDR3 amino acids: CASSQVGLDADTQYF. Here the CDR3 DNA reads TGTGCCAGCAGCCAAGTCGGGCTAGACGCAGATACGCAGTATTTT.

The chain uses TRBV20-1 and TRBJ2-3, with 9 bases fitting TRBD2. The CDR3 is 14 amino acids. Looked up from germline, CDR1 is DFQATT and CDR2 is SNEGSKA (reference sequence). V was clipped by 2 bases and J by 5 bases; unmatched bases: 5. CDR3 nucleotide sequence: TGCAGTGCTAGACTAGCGGGAAGTAGAGATACGCAGTATTTT. It specifies CSARLAGSRDTQYF.

The gene calls are TRBV11-3 and TRBJ2-1; tentative D call: TRBD1 (6 bases). V lost 5 bases and J 0 bases, leaving 17 bases between the germline ends. There are 17 residues in the CDR3. The germline V gene has CDR1 SGHNT and CDR2 YENEEA. The CDR3 DNA reads TGTGCCAGCAGCAAAGGGACAAGAGATAGCTCCTACAATGAGCAGTTCTTC. Its protein is CASSKGTRDSSYNEQFF.

The chain employs TRBV4-3 and TRBJ2-3; TRBD2 is a possible D gene (5 bases). V was trimmed by 0 bases and J by 11 bases, leaving 18 bases between them. The CDR3 extends over 15 amino acids. Germline V gene data show CDR1 as LGHNA and CDR2 as YSLEER. CDR3: CASSQDRADLGRQYF. DNA for the CDR3: TGCGCCAGCAGCCAAGATCGTGCGGACTTGGGGAGGCAGTATTTT.

J is TRBJ2-3 and V is TRBV30; no clear D gene. Germline values: CDR1 GTSNPN, CDR2 SVGIG (reference sequence). V was clipped by 0 bases and J by 1 base, with 11 bases between them. The CDR3 is 15 amino acids. CDR3 residues: CAWSVWLGGTDTQYF. The CDR3 DNA reads as TGTGCCTGGAGTGTTTGGCTAGGAGGCACAGATACGCAGTATTTT.

Only a few counts were recorded for this clonotype. This chain links TRBV5-1 with TRBJ2-5; a weak D match, TRBD2 (5 bases). This CDR3 has 14 residues. Germline V gene lookup returns CDR1 SGHRS and CDR2 YFSETQ. V shed 1 base and J shed 5 bases, with 12 bases lying between them. For the CDR3, the DNA is TGCGCCAGCAGCTTGTCTCCCGGGGAGGAGACCCAGTACTTC. It codes for CASSLSPGEETQYF.

V and J are TRBV20-1 and TRBJ1-3; 8 nucleotides line up with TRBD1. CDR1 is DFQATT, CDR2 SNEGSKA, per germline (reference sequence). This CDR3 has 13 residues. In DNA form, the CDR3 reads TGCGGTTCGACAGGGGTGTCTGGAAACACCATATATTTT. As protein: CGSTGVSGNTIYF.

This clonotype appeared a few times. J is TRBJ2-7 and V is TRBV6-1; maybe TRBD2 (5 bases). Per germline, CDR1 MNHNS and CDR2 SASEGT. The V end lost 5 bases, the J end lost 5 bases, and 13 bases lay between the germline ends. CDR3 length: 13 residues. In nucleotides, the CDR3 is TGTGCCAGCAGTCCCCGGGGTGATCACGAGCAGTACTTC. This sequence encodes CASSPRGDHEQYF.

This clonotype was found a few times. The J gene is TRBJ2-7, the V gene TRBV6-5; 11 positions match TRBD2. CDR3 length: 15 residues. In germline, CDR1 is MNHEY, CDR2 SVGAGI. The trim removed 5 bases at V and 7 bases at J, leaving 10 bases unmatched. CDR3 loop: CASSTRLAGSQEQYF. The CDR3 DNA reads TGTGCCAGCAGTACTAGACTAGCGGGATCCCAGGAGCAGTACTTC.

The chain recombines TRBV5-1 with TRBJ1-3; unclear D gene. Germline-derived CDR1 and CDR2 are SGHRS and YFSETQ. Trimming pared 4 bases from V and 1 base from J, leaving 12 bases between. The CDR3 covers 15 residues. The CDR3 nucleotides are TGCGCCAGCAGCCCTTATCAGAGATCTGGAAACACCATATATTTT. It translates to CASSPYQRSGNTIYF.

V gene TRBV7-8 combines with J gene TRBJ2-5, with D perhaps matching TRBD1 (5 bases). The CDR3 sequence is 14 residues long. CDR1 SGHVS and CDR2 FQNEAQ come from the germline V gene. V dropped 4 bases and J dropped 5 bases, with 14 bases sitting between them. CDR3 region: CASSSLGPGETQYF. CDR3 sequence (DNA): TGTGCCAGCAGCTCCCTGGGGCCAGGGGAGACCCAGTACTTC. The full variable domain, in which reference TRBV7-8 and TRBJ2-5 provide the parts outside the CDR3, is GAGVSQSPRYKVAKRGQDVALRCDPISGHVSLFWYQQALGQGPEFLTYFQNEAQLDKSGLPSDRFFAERPEGSVSTLKIQRTQQEDSAVYLCASSSLGPGETQYFGPGTRLLVL.

J is TRBJ2-2 and V is TRBV6-2 or TRBV6-3; the D gene is possibly TRBD1 (6 bases). Trimming left V 8 bases short and J 6 bases short, with 7 bases between. The CDR3 is made up of 11 amino acids. The germline V gene encodes CDR1 MNHEY and CDR2 SVGEGT. Written as DNA, the CDR3 is TGTGCCAGCGACAGGCCCGGGGAGCTGTTTTTT. Protein sequence: CASDRPGELFF.

This sequence joins TRBV10-3 and TRBJ1-5, with D unclear. Germline V gives CDR1 ENHRY, CDR2 SYGVKD. The length of the CDR3 is 15 residues. V was shortened by 0 bases and J by 6 bases, with 12 bases between the two germline ends. The CDR3 region is CAISESKRGPQPQHF. The CDR3 nucleotides are TGTGCCATCAGTGAGTCGAAGAGAGGACCTCAGCCCCAGCATTTT.

Only a few counts were recorded for this clonotype. This sequence joins TRBV10-3 and TRBJ2-1; 9 bases are a match to TRBD2. The CDR3 loop spans 14 amino acids. With V trimmed by 6 bases and J by 4 bases, 4 bases remained unmatched. Germline CDR1 reads ENHRY; CDR2 reads SYGVKD. The CDR3 DNA reads as TGTGCCATCAGGGTAGCGGGAGCGTACAATGAGCAGTTCTTC. It codes for CAIRVAGAYNEQFF.

The genes are TRBV12-3 or TRBV12-4 and TRBJ1-5; 7 bases fit TRBD1. The CDR3 extends over 15 amino acids. J gave up 7 bases and V 1 base, and 7 bases lay outside the gene matches. The CDR3 DNA sequence: TGTGCCAGCAGTTTAGGACGAGGGGGCTGGCAGCCCCAGCATTTT. Its translation: CASSLGRGGWQPQHF.

The chain carries TRBV19 and TRBJ1-5; D ambiguous. This CDR3 is built from 13 residues. Trimming pared 6 bases from V and 3 bases from J, leaving 9 bases between. Germline assignment: CDR1 LNHDA and CDR2 SQIVND (reference sequence). The CDR3 region has the DNA TGTGCCAGTAGGAGCACAGACAATCAGCCCCAGCATTTT. This codes for CASRSTDNQPQHF.

In its sample, this clonotype was seen many times. The chain employs TRBV12-3 or TRBV12-4 and TRBJ2-7; D gene uncertain. This CDR3 region has 13 residues. The V end lost 4 bases, the J end lost 0 bases, and 7 bases lay between the germline ends. Written as DNA, the CDR3 is TGTGCCAGCAGTTCCGACTTCTCCTACGAGCAGTACTTC. Amino acids: CASSSDFSYEQYF.

This clonotype was counted ten times or more. The rearrangement uses TRBV24-1 and TRBJ2-1, with 9 positions matching TRBD2. CDR1 is KGHDR and CDR2 is SFDVKD in the germline V gene. V lost 4 bases to trimming and J lost 4 bases; unmatched junction nucleotides: 7. CDR3 length: 16 residues. CDR3 DNA: TGTGCCACCAGTGAAACTAGCGGGTCCAATTACAATGAGCAGTTCTTC. Its translation is CATSETSGSNYNEQFF.

This clonotype was picked up a small number of times. This rearrangement joins TRBV15 to TRBJ2-2, with D hard to call. The CDR3 is 16 amino acids. The V end lost 1 base, the J end lost 0 bases, and 9 bases lay between the germline ends. The germline gives CDR1 LNHNV, CDR2 YYDKDF (reference sequence). The CDR3 coding sequence is TGTGCCACCAGCAGAGCTCGAAGGGCGAACACCGGGGAGCTGTTTTTT. It yields the protein CATSRARRANTGELFF.

This chain connects TRBV7-2 to TRBJ2-1; 7 bases agree with TRBD2. The V gene end was trimmed by 5 bases and the J gene end by 4 bases; junction bases not matched to a gene: 8. The CDR3 loop spans 15 amino acids. Germline V gene data show CDR1 as SGHTA and CDR2 as FQGNSA. The CDR3 loop is CASSPSSGQYNEQFF. As DNA, the CDR3 is TGTGCCAGCAGCCCGTCTAGCGGACAATACAATGAGCAGTTCTTC.

Ten or more counts support this clonotype. V is TRBV29-1 and J is TRBJ2-3, with D uncertain. The V end lost 4 bases, the J end lost 0 bases, and 14 bases lay between the germline ends. This CDR3 has 15 residues. Germline V gene lookup returns CDR1 SQVTM and CDR2 ANQGSEA. The CDR3 is CSVAQLGPSTDTQYF. The CDR3 nucleotides are TGCAGCGTTGCGCAACTCGGACCTAGCACAGATACGCAGTATTTT.

The chain is built from TRBV7-8 and TRBJ2-5; D unresolved. The V gene lost 0 bases and the J gene lost 2 bases, with 13 bases spanning the gap. This CDR3 is built from 16 residues. From germline, CDR1 is SGHVS and CDR2 FQNEAQ. The CDR3 DNA follows: TGTGCCAGCAGCTTAGCGATCGGCCGATTTCAAGAGACCCAGTACTTC. Its translation is CASSLAIGRFQETQYF.

This clonotype showed up just once. V usage is TRBV13 and J usage is TRBJ2-1; no clear D gene. V shed 2 bases and J shed 4 bases, with 12 bases lying between them. The CDR3 is made up of 15 amino acids. Germline V lookup: CDR1 PRHDT, CDR2 FYEKMQ (reference sequence). The CDR3 region is CASSLPSDHYNEQFF. DNA of the CDR3: TGTGCCAGCAGCTTACCCTCGGACCATTACAATGAGCAGTTCTTC.

The chain links TRBV12-3 or TRBV12-4 to TRBJ1-2; D gene unclear. This CDR3 region has 11 residues. The V gene lost 2 bases and the J gene lost 7 bases, with 5 bases spanning the gap. CDR3 nucleotides: TGTGCCAGCAGTTTATCTACTGGCTACACCTTC. This gives the protein CASSLSTGYTF.

The V and J genes are TRBV4-3 and TRBJ2-7; 8 bases fit TRBD1. V was clipped by 4 bases and J by 2 bases; unmatched bases: 4. This CDR3 has 14 amino acids. Germline loops: CDR1 LGHNA, CDR2 YSLEER. CDR3 residues: CASSPSTGAYEQYF. CDR3 nucleotide sequence: TGCGCCAGCAGCCCGTCGACAGGGGCCTACGAGCAGTACTTC.